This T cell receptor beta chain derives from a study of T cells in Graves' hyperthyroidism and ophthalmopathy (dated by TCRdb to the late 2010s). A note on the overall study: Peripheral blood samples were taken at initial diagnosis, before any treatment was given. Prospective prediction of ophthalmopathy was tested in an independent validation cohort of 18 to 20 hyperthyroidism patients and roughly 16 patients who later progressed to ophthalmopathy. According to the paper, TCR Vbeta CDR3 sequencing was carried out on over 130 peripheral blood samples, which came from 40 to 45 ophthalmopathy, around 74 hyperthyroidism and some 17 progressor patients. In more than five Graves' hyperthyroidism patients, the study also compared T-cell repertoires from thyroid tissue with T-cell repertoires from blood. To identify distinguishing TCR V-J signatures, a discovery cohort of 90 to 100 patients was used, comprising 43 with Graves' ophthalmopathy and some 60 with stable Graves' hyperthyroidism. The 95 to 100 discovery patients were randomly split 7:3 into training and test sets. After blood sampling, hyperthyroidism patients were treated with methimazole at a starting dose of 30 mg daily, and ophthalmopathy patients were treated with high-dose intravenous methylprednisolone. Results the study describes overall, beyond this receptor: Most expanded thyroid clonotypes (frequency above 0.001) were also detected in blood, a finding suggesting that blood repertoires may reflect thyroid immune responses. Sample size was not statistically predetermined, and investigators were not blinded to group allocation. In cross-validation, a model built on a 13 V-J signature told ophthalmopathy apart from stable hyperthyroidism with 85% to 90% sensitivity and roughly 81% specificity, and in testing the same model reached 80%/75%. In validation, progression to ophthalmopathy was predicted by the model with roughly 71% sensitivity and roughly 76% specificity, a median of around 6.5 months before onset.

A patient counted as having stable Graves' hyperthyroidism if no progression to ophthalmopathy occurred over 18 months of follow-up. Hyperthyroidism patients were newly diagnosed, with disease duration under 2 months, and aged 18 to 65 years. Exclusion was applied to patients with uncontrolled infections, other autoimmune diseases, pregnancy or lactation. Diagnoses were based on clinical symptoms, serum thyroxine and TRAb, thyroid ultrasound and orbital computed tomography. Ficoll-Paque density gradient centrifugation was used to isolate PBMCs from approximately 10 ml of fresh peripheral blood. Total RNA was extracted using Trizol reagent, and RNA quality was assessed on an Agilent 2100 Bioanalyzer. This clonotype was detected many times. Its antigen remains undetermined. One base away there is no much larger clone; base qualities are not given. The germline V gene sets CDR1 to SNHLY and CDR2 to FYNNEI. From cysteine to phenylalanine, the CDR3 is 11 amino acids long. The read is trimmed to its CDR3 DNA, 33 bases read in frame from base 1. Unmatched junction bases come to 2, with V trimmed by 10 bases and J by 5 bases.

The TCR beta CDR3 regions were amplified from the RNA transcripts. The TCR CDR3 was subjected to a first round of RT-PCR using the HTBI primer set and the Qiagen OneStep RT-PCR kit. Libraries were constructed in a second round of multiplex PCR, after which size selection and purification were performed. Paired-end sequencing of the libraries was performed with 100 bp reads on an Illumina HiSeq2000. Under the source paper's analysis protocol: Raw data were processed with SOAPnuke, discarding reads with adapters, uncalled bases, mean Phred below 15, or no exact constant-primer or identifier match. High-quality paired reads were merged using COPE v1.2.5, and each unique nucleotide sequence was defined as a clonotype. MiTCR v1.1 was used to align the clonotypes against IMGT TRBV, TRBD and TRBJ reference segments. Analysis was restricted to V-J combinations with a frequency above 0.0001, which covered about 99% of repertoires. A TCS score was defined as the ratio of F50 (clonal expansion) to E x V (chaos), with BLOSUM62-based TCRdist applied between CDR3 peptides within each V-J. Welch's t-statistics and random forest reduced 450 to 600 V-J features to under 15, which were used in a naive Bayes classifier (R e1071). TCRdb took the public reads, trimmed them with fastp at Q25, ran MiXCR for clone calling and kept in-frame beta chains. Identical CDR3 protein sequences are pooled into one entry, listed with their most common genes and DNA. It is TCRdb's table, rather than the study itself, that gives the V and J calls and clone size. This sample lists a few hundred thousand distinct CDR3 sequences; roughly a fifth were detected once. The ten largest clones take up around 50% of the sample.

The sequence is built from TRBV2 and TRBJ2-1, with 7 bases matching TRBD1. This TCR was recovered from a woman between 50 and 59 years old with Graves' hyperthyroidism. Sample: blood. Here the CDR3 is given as CATTGDNEQFF. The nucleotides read TGTGCCACAACAGGGGACAATGAGCAGTTCTTC.